Listed here is a single T cell receptor beta chain. Its antigen is still unknown. The same CDR3 arises from other DNA sequences in this sample as well. The data were obtained in a study of shared clonotypes between healthy human individuals. The length of the CDR3 is 12 residues. Donors had no recently reported acute infections or vaccinations and were HIV-negative. Study results and limitations: Clonotype sharing across a few donors was observed for 5% to 6.5% of naive CD4 clonotypes.

Genomic DNA per cell subset filled all wells of several immunoSEQ plates. Original methodology: Junction-only immunoSEQ sequences carried no quality scores, so filtering differed. The method was immunoSEQ multiplex PCR; TCRdb's version includes in-frame clones alone and lacks a portion of them. The V and J calls and the clone size are those of that table, but D and trimming were determined from the DNA. The data contain some 1,400,000 clones, approximately 96% of them singletons. The rearrangement links TRBV12-2 to TRBJ2-2; the table's D call, TRBD1, has no DNA check behind it. TRBV12-2 is labeled a pseudogene. Sequenced material: naive CD4+ T cells sorted from blood. Specified subset: CD45RA+ positively selected. The clonotype comes from a man aged 30 to 45 in good health. CDR3 protein: CASRHPGGELFF. The DNA of the CDR3 is TGTGCAAGTCGCCACCCAGGCGGGGAGCTGTTTTTT.